One sample yielded the 6 T cell receptor beta chains listed below, sequenced in a study of blood T cell repertoires in COVID-19. Repertoires were generated with immunoSEQ multiplex PCR, while TCRdb's copy carries only in-frame clones and drops some. The data show under 350,000 clones, just over 85% seen once. The sequenced material came from PBMCs or T cells enriched from blood (not recorded which). These TCRs come from a woman aged 40 to 50 with acute COVID-19.

The rearrangement uses TRBV7-2 and TRBJ2-3; 12 bases match TRBD2. The CDR3 runs to 18 residues. Germline CDR1 reads SGHTA; CDR2 reads FQGNSA. The trim removed 3 bases at V and 3 bases at J, leaving 10 bases unmatched. In DNA, the CDR3 is TGTGCCAGCAGCTTTACCAGGACTAGCGGGATGCGGACAGATACGCAGTATTTT. This sequence encodes CASSFTRTSGMRTDTQYF. The full variable domain, with the rest looked up from reference TRBV7-2 and TRBJ2-3, is GAGVSQSPSNKVTEKGKDVELRCDPISGHTALYWYRQSLGQGLEFLIYFQGNSAPDKSGLPSDRFSAERTGGSVSTLTIQRTQQEDSAVYLCASSFTRTSGMRTDTQYFGPGTRLTVL.

J is TRBJ1-2 and V is TRBV7-9, with 8 bases that match TRBD1. V gave up 5 bases and J gave up 7 bases; unmatched junction bases: 6. CDR3 length: 13 amino acids. The germline V gene has CDR1 SEHNR and CDR2 FQNEAQ (reference sequence). As DNA, the CDR3 is TGTGCCAGCAGCCCGACAGGGGCGTCTGGCTACACCTTC. Amino acid sequence: CASSPTGASGYTF.

The chain is built from TRBV11-2 and TRBJ1-5; TRBD1 matches at 9 bases. Germline V gene lookup returns CDR1 SGHAT and CDR2 FQNNGV. This CDR3 contains 14 residues. V lost 5 bases and J lost 5; bases outside the gene matches: 4. The CDR3 coding sequence is TGTGCCAGCAGCCGGGACAGGGTTGATCAGCCCCAGCATTTT. Protein product: CASSRDRVDQPQHF. Full variable domain (remainder filled in from reference TRBV11-2 and TRBJ1-5): EAGVAQSPRYKIIEKRQSVAFWCNPISGHATLYWYQQILGQGPKLLIQFQNNGVVDDSQLPKDRFSAERLKGVDSTLKIQPAKLEDSAVYLCASSRDRVDQPQHFGDGTRLSIL.

The chain is built from TRBV24-1 and TRBJ2-1, with 9 bases aligning to TRBD1. The V gene's germline CDR1 is KGHDR and CDR2 SFDVKD. After removal of 3 bases from V and 9 bases from J, the junction contained 11 bases not matched to a gene. The CDR3 spans 16 residues. CDR3 sequence: CATSDQGDRVPREQFF. For the CDR3, the DNA is TGTGCCACCAGTGATCAAGGGGACAGGGTCCCTCGTGAGCAGTTCTTC.

This clone turned up a few times. The V call is TRBV6-5, the J call TRBJ1-2; 7 bases align to TRBD1. CDR3 size: 14 residues. The germline gives CDR1 MNHEY, CDR2 SVGAGI. V shed 2 bases, J shed 6 bases, and the junction held 6 bases outside the gene matches. The CDR3 region has the DNA TGTGCCAGCAGTTACGCCGGGACAGCCAATGGCTACACCTTC. It codes for CASSYAGTANGYTF.

The V and J genes are TRBV18 and TRBJ2-2, with a weak D call TRBD1 (5 bases). Trimming shortened V by 9 bases and J by 1 base, and 15 bases separated the two germline ends. The CDR3 consists of 15 residues. The germline gives CDR1 KGHSH, CDR2 LQKENI. In nucleotides, the CDR3 is TGTGCCAGTACGAAACAGGTCCTGAACACCGGGGAGCTGTTTTTT. This codes for CASTKQVLNTGELFF.